Listed below are T cell receptor beta chains from one sample, sequenced in a study of OX40 agonist ivuxolimab in advanced cancers. TCRdb keeps only in-frame clones here, not all; method: immunoSEQ multiplex PCR. Altogether fewer than 75,000 clones are present, 70% to 90% being singletons, with the ten largest covering about 0.63%. Sample: CD4+ or CD8+ T cells sorted from blood, taken in a trial of the OX40 agonist ivuxolimab. These TCRs come from an adult with an advanced solid tumor such as melanoma, head and neck, liver or kidney cancer. CDR3s include the opening cysteine and the closing phenylalanine or tryptophan. Fields, in order: V gene, D gene, CDR3 length, J gene, clone size, CDR3 protein, CDR3 DNA. D genes are given only for firm matches. Clone sizes are given selectively: once, few, many, or a class where the clone is expanded.

TRBV5-1	TRBD1	14	TRBJ2-7	.	CASRRQGSSYEQYF	TGCGCCAGCAGACGACAGGGGAGCTCCTACGAGCAGTACTTC
TRBV27	.	14	TRBJ1-6	.	CASSFGGDNSPLHF	TGTGCCAGCAGTTTTGGCGGTGATAATTCACCCCTCCACTTT
TRBV29-1	TRBD2	14	TRBJ2-2	.	CSVDPAGWGGELFF	TGCAGCGTTGACCCAGCGGGGTGGGGCGGGGAGCTGTTTTTT
TRBV18	.	16	TRBJ2-3	.	CASSRRPGQGADTQYF	TGTGCCAGCTCACGCCGCCCGGGGCAAGGTGCAGATACGCAGTATTTT
TRBV28	TRBD2	15	TRBJ2-1	.	CASIGRLKSYNEQFF	TGTGCCAGCATCGGGAGGCTCAAATCCTACAATGAGCAGTTCTTC
TRBV2	.	11	TRBJ1-2	few	CASSGAIGYTF	TGTGCCAGCAGTGGGGCAATAGGCTACACCTTC
TRBV7-9	TRBD2	15	TRBJ2-1	.	CASSSGTSGTNEQFF	TGTGCCAGCAGCTCAGGGACTAGCGGGACCAATGAGCAGTTCTTC
TRBV6-5	TRBD1	16	TRBJ1-1	.	CASSFTGTGVNTEAFF	TGTGCCAGCAGTTTCACCGGGACAGGGGTGAACACTGAAGCTTTCTTT
TRBV28	.	13	TRBJ1-2	.	CASSRGQIYGYTF	TGTGCCAGCAGCCGGGGACAAATCTATGGCTACACCTTC
TRBV5-8	.	13	TRBJ2-7	.	CASSLDDYYEQYF	TGTGCCAGCAGCTTGGATGACTACTACGAGCAGTACTTC
TRBV19	TRBD2	15	TRBJ2-1	.	CASRGVGRLNNEQFF	TGTGCCAGTAGGGGAGTCGGGAGGCTCAACAATGAGCAGTTCTTC
TRBV5-1	TRBD2	15	TRBJ2-3	.	CASSLAGGWTDTQYF	TGCGCCAGCAGCCTCGCGGGAGGTTGGACAGATACGCAGTATTTT
TRBV10-3	.	13	TRBJ2-3	.	CAISDQRGDTQYF	TGTGCCATCAGTGATCAGCGAGGGGATACGCAGTATTTT
TRBV19	TRBD1	15	TRBJ2-2	.	CASSTRAGGLGELFF	TGTGCCAGTAGTACGAGGGCAGGGGGCCTCGGGGAGCTGTTTTTT
TRBV6-6	TRBD2	15	TRBJ2-7	.	CASSYLAETPTGQYF	TGTGCCAGCAGTTACCTAGCGGAGACCCCTACGGGGCAGTACTTC
TRBV28	.	15	TRBJ1-5	.	CASSSRGISNQPQHF	TGTGCCAGCAGTTCGAGAGGAATTAGCAATCAGCCCCAGCATTTT
TRBV5-1	TRBD2	16	TRBJ2-4	.	CASSTGLAVAKNIQYF	TGCGCCAGCAGCACGGGACTAGCGGTAGCCAAAAACATTCAGTACTTC
TRBV28	.	15	TRBJ2-7	.	CASSFLRTASYEQYF	TGTGCCAGCAGTTTTCTACGGACAGCCTCCTACGAGCAGTACTTC
TRBV11-2	TRBD1	13	TRBJ1-2	.	CASSPTGGDGYTF	TGTGCCAGCAGCCCAACAGGGGGCGATGGCTACACCTTC
TRBV29-1	.	12	TRBJ2-4	.	CSVEDRGYIQYF	TGCAGCGTTGAAGATCGGGGGTACATTCAGTACTTC
TRBV30	.	13	TRBJ1-5	few	CAWGSSGNQPQHF	TGTGCCTGGGGGTCCTCGGGTAATCAGCCCCAGCATTTT
TRBV5-1	TRBD2	14	TRBJ2-5	once	CASGLLAVTETQYF	TGCGCCAGCGGCTTACTAGCGGTGACGGAGACCCAGTACTTC
TRBV5-1	TRBD1	13	TRBJ2-7	.	CASSRTGDYEQYF	TGCGCCAGCAGTCGGACAGGGGACTACGAGCAGTACTTC
TRBV15	.	15	TRBJ1-2	.	CATSRDPIYNYGYTF	TGTGCCACCAGCAGAGATCCCATTTATAACTATGGCTACACCTTC
TRBV10-3	TRBD1	16	TRBJ2-5	.	CAISDYGQGQRETQYF	TGTGCCATCAGTGATTACGGACAGGGACAGAGGGAGACCCAGTACTTC
TRBV11-3	.	13	TRBJ1-5	.	CASSFGANQPQHF	TGTGCCAGCAGCTTCGGGGCAAATCAGCCCCAGCATTTT
TRBV7-9	.	14	TRBJ2-3	.	CASSLTFYTDTQYF	TGTGCCAGCAGCTTAACTTTCTACACAGATACGCAGTATTTT